The 27 T cell receptor beta chains below were found in one sample sequenced in a study of cytomegalovirus exposure and HLA in healthy donors. The PCR made use of 60 Vbeta and 13 Jbeta primers. Sequenced by immunoSEQ multiplex PCR; TCRdb stores in-frame clones only, minus some. Here the sample spans roughly 150,000 clones, approximately 80% being singletons. What was sequenced was PBMCs. The origin of the receptors is a man aged 35 to 55 in good health and CMV-seropositive.

J is TRBJ2-1 and V is TRBV7-9; the D gene is possibly TRBD1 (6 bases). CDR1 is SEHNR, CDR2 FQNEAQ, per germline (reference sequence). The CDR3 consists of 15 residues. With 5 bases removed from V and 6 bases from J, the gap between germline ends came to 17 bases. CDR3 sequence: CASSQGGLAPNEQFF. CDR3 sequence (DNA): TGTGCCAGCAGCCAAGGGGGTTTAGCCCCCAATGAGCAGTTCTTC.

In its sample, this clone was seen once. The V call is TRBV5-1, the J call TRBJ2-7, with 7 bases matching TRBD2. Germline assignment: CDR1 SGHRS and CDR2 YFSETQ. Trimming cost V 0 bases and J 6 bases; bases outside gene matches: 15. The CDR3 consists of 17 residues. CDR3 in amino acids: CASSLVGREASLGEQYF. The CDR3 DNA reads as TGCGCCAGCAGCTTGGTAGGACGGGAGGCCTCGCTTGGCGAGCAGTACTTC.

V and J are TRBV11-2 and TRBJ2-2; 8 bases agree with TRBD1. Germline lookup yields CDR1 SGHAT and CDR2 FQNNGV. The CDR3 totals 16 residues. The trim removed 2 bases at V and 6 bases at J, leaving 8 bases unmatched. CDR3 region: CASSLFRTGLPGELFF. CDR3 coding DNA: TGTGCCAGCAGCTTATTTAGGACAGGGCTTCCCGGGGAGCTGTTTTTT.

The J gene is TRBJ2-7, the V gene TRBV4-3; D is unclear. The V end lost 0 bases, the J end lost 2 bases, and 5 bases lay between the germline ends. Germline loops: CDR1 LGHNA, CDR2 YSLEER. This CDR3 is built from 13 residues. For the CDR3, the DNA is TGCGCCAGCAGCCAAGATATAGCCTACGAGCAGTACTTC. Encoded protein: CASSQDIAYEQYF.

This clone has a single count. This chain uses TRBV6-5 with TRBJ2-3; D unresolved. There are 14 residues in the CDR3. The germline V gene encodes CDR1 MNHEY and CDR2 SVGAGI. Trimming pared 4 bases from V and 2 bases from J, leaving 10 bases between. For the CDR3, the DNA is TGTGCCAGCAGTTCCGTTGTTAACACAGATACGCAGTATTTT. This codes for CASSSVVNTDTQYF.

This clone was detected only a few times. The CDR3: CASSLNSGGEQYF. The CDR3 DNA reads as TGTGCCAGCAGCTTAAATTCGGGAGGAGAGCAGTACTTC. The chain recombines TRBV7-2 with TRBJ2-7, with 7 bases that match TRBD2. CDR3 length equals 13 residues. The V gene's germline CDR1 is SGHTA and CDR2 FQGNSA. Trimming took 2 bases from V and 7 from J; bases not matched to a gene: 5.

The chain links TRBV7-8 to TRBJ2-4; TRBD2 agrees at 7 bases. The CDR3 has 17 amino acids. V was clipped by 2 bases and J by 1 base; unmatched bases: 8. CDR1 is SGHVS and CDR2 is FQNEAQ in the germline V gene. The CDR3 DNA reads as TGTGCCAGCAGCTTACTCCAGCGGCGGGGGGCCAAAAACATTCAGTACTTC. Encoded protein: CASSLLQRRGAKNIQYF.

The chain combines TRBV11-2 with TRBJ2-3, with 13 bases that match TRBD2. This CDR3 region has 16 residues. Germline values: CDR1 SGHAT, CDR2 FQNNGV. Trimming at V came to 3 bases and at J to 2 bases, leaving 2 bases not matched to a gene. CDR3 nucleotide sequence: TGTGCCAGCAGCTTGGGACTAGCGGGACTCACAGATACGCAGTATTTT. Translated: CASSLGLAGLTDTQYF.

This chain connects TRBV18 to TRBJ2-3; the match to TRBD2 covers 10 bases. Germline V CDR1 and CDR2: KGHSH, LQKENI. The CDR3 extends over 19 amino acids. Trimming took 2 bases from V and 5 from J; bases not matched to a gene: 16. CDR3 sequence reads: CASSPSRRAGGPGEDTQYF. The DNA of the CDR3 is TGTGCCAGCTCACCAAGCCGCAGAGCGGGAGGGCCGGGAGAAGATACGCAGTATTTT.

This chain uses TRBV18 with TRBJ2-5; 9 nucleotides agree with TRBD1. The germline CDR1 and CDR2 sequences are KGHSH and LQKENI. CDR3 length equals 13 residues. V was clipped by 5 bases and J by 4 bases; unmatched bases: 2. CDR3 amino acids: CASSVTGGETQYF. In nucleotides, the CDR3 is TGTGCCAGCTCAGTGACAGGGGGAGAGACCCAGTACTTC.

This rearrangement joins TRBV5-4 to TRBJ2-7; D might be TRBD2 (5 bases). The CDR3 extends over 14 amino acids. V was shortened by 2 bases and J by 2 bases, with 11 bases between the two germline ends. Germline assignment: CDR1 SGHNT and CDR2 YYREEE (reference sequence). CDR3 protein: CASSFSSGPYEQYF. The CDR3 DNA reads TGTGCCAGCAGCTTCTCGAGCGGCCCCTACGAGCAGTACTTC.

The genes are TRBV30 and TRBJ2-1, with 9 bases lining up with TRBD2. This CDR3 contains 14 residues. V shed 1 base, J shed 12 bases, and the junction held 10 bases outside the gene matches. Germline CDR1 GTSNPN, CDR2 SVGIG (reference sequence). The CDR3 loop is CAWSAISGGGGQFF. The CDR3 nucleotides are TGTGCCTGGAGTGCTATTAGCGGGGGCGGGGGGCAGTTCTTC. The whole variable domain, filled in from reference TRBV30 and TRBJ2-1, reads SQTIHQWPATLVQPVGSPLSLECTVEGTSNPNLYWYRQAAGRGLQLLFYSVGIGQISSEVPQNLSASRPQDRQFILSSKKLLLSDSGFYLCAWSAISGGGGQFFGPGTRLTVL.

This rearrangement joins TRBV5-1 to TRBJ2-4; 8 bases map to TRBD2. CDR3 size: 18 residues. The V gene end was trimmed by 4 bases and the J gene end by 3 bases; junction bases not matched to a gene: 15. Per germline, CDR1 SGHRS and CDR2 YFSETQ. The CDR3 nucleotides are TGCGCCAGCAGCCGCGGCGGGGGGCTAGATTCGAACAAAAACATTCAGTACTTC. Amino acids: CASSRGGGLDSNKNIQYF. Looking up the rest from reference TRBV5-1 and TRBJ2-4 gives the full variable domain: KAGVTQTPRYLIKTRGQQVTLSCSPISGHRSVSWYQQTPGQGLQFLFEYFSETQRNKGNFPGRFSGRQFSNSRSEMNVSTLELGDSALYLCASSRGGGLDSNKNIQYFGAGTRLSVL.

V usage is TRBV7-8 and J usage is TRBJ2-7; 8 positions agree with TRBD1. V trimming: 3 bases; J trimming: 5 bases; junction bases outside the gene matches: 6. The CDR3 runs to 14 residues. Germline V gene lookup returns CDR1 SGHVS and CDR2 FQNEAQ. The CDR3 DNA reads TGTGCCAGCAGCTTGGGACAGGTCTACGACGAGCAGTACTTC. This codes for CASSLGQVYDEQYF.

The chain combines TRBV2 with TRBJ1-5; TRBD1 agrees at 9 bases. Per the germline V gene, CDR1 is SNHLY and CDR2 is FYNNEI. This CDR3 region has 13 residues. The trim removed 6 bases at V and 4 bases at J, leaving 1 base unmatched. CDR3 loop: CASSGTGNQPQHF. The CDR3 DNA follows: TGTGCCAGCAGCGGGACAGGGAATCAGCCCCAGCATTTT. The variable domain in full, completed from reference TRBV2 and TRBJ1-5, reads EPEVTQTPSHQVTQMGQEVILRCVPISNHLYFYWYRQILGQKVEFLVSFYNNEISEKSEIFDDQFSVERPDGSNFTLKIRSTKLEDSAMYFCASSGTGNQPQHFGDGTRLSIL.

The chain carries TRBV5-6 and TRBJ2-1; the match to TRBD2 covers 8 bases. This CDR3 has 13 amino acids. Germline CDR1 and CDR2: SGHDT and YYEEEE. J gave up 9 bases and V 5 bases, and 7 bases lay outside the gene matches. The CDR3, as DNA: TGTGCCAGCAGACCAGCGGGAGATGGTGAGCAGTTCTTC. It codes for CASRPAGDGEQFF.

As DNA, the CDR3 is TGTGCCAGCAGCTTGGTTGGGACAGGGGGGGACTCTGGAAACACCATATATTTT. Its protein is CASSLVGTGGDSGNTIYF. The chain is built from TRBV5-6 and TRBJ1-3; 11 bases line up with TRBD1. Germline CDR1 and CDR2: SGHDT and YYEEEE. The CDR3 spans 18 residues. The junction had 5 bases not matched to a gene; V was cut back by 0 bases and J by 0 bases.

The CDR3 DNA is TGTGCCAGTAGTAACACCATAGGACAGGGATCATACGAGCAGTACTTC. It codes for CASSNTIGQGSYEQYF. The rearrangement uses TRBV19 and TRBJ2-7; 8 bases match TRBD1. There are 16 residues in the CDR3. The germline CDR1 and CDR2 sequences are LNHDA and SQIVND (reference sequence). V shed 4 bases, J shed 4 bases, and the junction held 12 bases outside the gene matches.

The V gene is TRBV6-6, the J gene TRBJ2-5; D is perhaps TRBD2 (7 bases). V lost 11 bases and J 4 bases, leaving 14 bases between the germline ends. The germline V gene has CDR1 MNHNY and CDR2 SVGAGI (reference sequence). This CDR3 has 12 residues. The CDR3 is CASSAGAETQYF. CDR3 in DNA: TGTGCCTCATCCGCGGGGGCAGAGACCCAGTACTTC.

Points on this clone: Germline is not matched at one junction end, which may reflect a read error. The V and J genes are TRBV4-1 and TRBJ1-3, with 8 bases identical to TRBD1. This CDR3 is 15 amino acids long. Germline CDR1 is MGHRA and CDR2 is YSYEKL. DNA for the CDR3: TGTGCCAGCAGCCCCATGACAGGGGCTGGAAACACCATATATTTT. This translates into CASSPMTGAGNTIYF.

The chain joins TRBV5-1 to TRBJ2-5, with TRBD1 matching 7 bases. V was clipped by 5 bases and J by 5 bases; unmatched bases: 12. Per germline, CDR1 SGHRS and CDR2 YFSETQ. The CDR3 has 15 amino acids. For the CDR3, the DNA is TGCGCCAGCAGATCCGGACAGGTCGAGCGGGAGACCCAGTACTTC. Amino acid sequence: CASRSGQVERETQYF.

The genes are TRBV29-1 and TRBJ2-3; 7 bases fit TRBD1. CDR1 and CDR2 (germline): SQVTM, ANQGSEA. After removal of 7 bases from V and 4 bases from J, the junction contained 8 bases not matched to a gene. CDR3 length: 13 amino acids. The CDR3 nucleotides read TGCAGCGGGTCGACAGGGATCGCAGATACGCAGTATTTT. Its translation is CSGSTGIADTQYF.

J is TRBJ2-1 and V is TRBV4-2; D is perhaps TRBD2 (6 bases). Trimming removed 4 bases at V and 0 bases at J, with 16 bases between. Germline CDR1 and CDR2: LGHNA and YNFKEQ. The CDR3 covers 17 residues. CDR3 nucleotides: TGTGCCAGCAGCCCCCAACCCGGGACTTTCTCCTACAATGAGCAGTTCTTC. Its protein is CASSPQPGTFSYNEQFF.

Only a few counts were recorded for this clone. The CDR3 spells CASSLGGLAGVNEQFF. The CDR3 bases are TGTGCCAGCAGCTTGGGCGGACTAGCGGGAGTAAATGAGCAGTTCTTC. The V gene is TRBV5-4, the J gene TRBJ2-1, with 13 bases identical to TRBD2. This CDR3 is built from 16 residues. Per the germline V gene, CDR1 is SGHNT and CDR2 is YYREEE (reference sequence). V gave up 0 bases and J gave up 7 bases; unmatched junction bases: 4.

This clone was seen once. The chain uses TRBV6-1 and TRBJ2-1; 8 bases are a match to TRBD2. CDR1 and CDR2 (germline): MNHNS, SASEGT. The CDR3 consists of 15 residues. V dropped 6 bases and J dropped 7; count of bases not matched to a gene: 11. The chain's CDR3 is CASRGAIAGLNEQFF. DNA of the CDR3: TGTGCCAGCAGAGGGGCCATAGCGGGGTTGAATGAGCAGTTCTTC.

This sequence joins TRBV9 and TRBJ2-1; TRBD2 is a possible D gene (5 bases). The CDR3 is 13 residues long. Trimming took off 7 bases at V and 7 bases at J, with 15 bases between the two ends. CDR1 and CDR2 from the germline V gene are SGDLS and YYNGEE. The CDR3 loop is CASGSTPSNEQFF. The CDR3 nucleotides are TGTGCCAGCGGGAGCACACCTTCTAATGAGCAGTTCTTC.

The chain couples TRBV7-3 to TRBJ2-1; D may be TRBD1 (6 bases). In germline, CDR1 is SGHTA, CDR2 FQGTGA. The length of the CDR3 is 13 residues. V was pared by 3 bases and J by 9 bases, with 12 bases between. CDR3 in DNA: TGTGCCAGCAGCTTCACAGGGAACGGTGAGCAGTTCTTC. Protein product: CASSFTGNGEQFF. The variable domain in full, completed from reference TRBV7-3 and TRBJ2-1, reads GAGVSQTPSNKVTEKGKYVELRCDPISGHTALYWYRQSLGQGPEFLIYFQGTGAADDSGLPNDRFFAVRPEGSVSTLKIQRTERGDSAVYLCASSFTGNGEQFFGPGTRLTVL.